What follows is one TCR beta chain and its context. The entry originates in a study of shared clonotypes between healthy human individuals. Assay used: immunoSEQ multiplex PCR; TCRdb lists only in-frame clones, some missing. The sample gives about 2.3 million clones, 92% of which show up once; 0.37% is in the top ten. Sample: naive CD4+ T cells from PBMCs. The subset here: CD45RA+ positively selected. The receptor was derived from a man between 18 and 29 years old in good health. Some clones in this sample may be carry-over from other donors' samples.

CDR3 residues: CASSPRGEQGGELFF. DNA of the CDR3: TGTGCCAGCAGCCCGAGGGGCGAACAAGGCGGGGAGCTGTTTTTT. The V call is TRBV7-2, the J call TRBJ2-2; D tentatively reads TRBD1 or TRBD2 (5 bases each). This CDR3 is 15 amino acids long. Looked up from germline, CDR1 is SGHTA and CDR2 is FQGNSA. V was shortened by 5 bases and J by 7 bases, with 17 bases between the two germline ends.